A selection of T cell receptor beta chains follows, all from one sample in a study of OX40 agonist ivuxolimab in advanced cancers. TCRdb's copy holds only in-frame clones and misses some; the assay was immunoSEQ multiplex PCR. The sample lists under 80,000 clones, less than 95% occurring once. The source was CD4+ or CD8+ T cells sorted from blood, collected in a trial of the OX40 agonist ivuxolimab. Source of these receptors: an adult with an advanced solid tumor such as melanoma, head and neck, liver or kidney cancer. The CDR3 runs from the conserved cysteine through the conserved F or W. D genes are given only for firm matches. Not all rows give a size; the values are once, few, many and, for expanded clones, a class.

j_call: TRBJ2-7; d_call: -; clone_size: few; v_call: TRBV5-8; cdr3_length: 13; cdr3_aa: CASSKPGVLRQYF; cdr3_nt: TGTGCCAGCAGCAAGCCAGGCGTCCTCAGGCAGTACTTC
j_call: TRBJ1-2; d_call: -; clone_size: -; v_call: TRBV28; cdr3_length: 13; cdr3_aa: CASSTLRPLGYTF; cdr3_nt: TGTGCCAGCAGTACCCTACGGCCCCTAGGCTACACCTTC
j_call: TRBJ1-2; d_call: -; clone_size: -; v_call: TRBV5-8; cdr3_length: 9; cdr3_aa: CASSNGYTF; cdr3_nt: TGTGCCAGCAGCAACGGCTACACCTTC
j_call: TRBJ1-1; d_call: -; clone_size: -; v_call: TRBV19; cdr3_length: 14; cdr3_aa: CASSRHGQNTEAFF; cdr3_nt: TGTGCCAGTAGTCGTCACGGGCAGAACACTGAAGCTTTCTTT
j_call: TRBJ2-7; d_call: -; clone_size: -; v_call: TRBV10-3; cdr3_length: 14; cdr3_aa: CAARTDGASYEQYF; cdr3_nt: TGTGCCGCGAGGACCGACGGGGCGTCCTACGAGCAGTACTTC
j_call: TRBJ1-2; d_call: -; clone_size: -; v_call: TRBV6-1; cdr3_length: 19; cdr3_aa: CASSAGRRTVSSLNYGYTF; cdr3_nt: TGTGCCAGCAGTGCCGGCCGAAGGACAGTCTCTTCCCTAAACTATGGCTACACCTTC
j_call: TRBJ2-5; d_call: TRBD1; clone_size: -; v_call: TRBV6-1; cdr3_length: 13; cdr3_aa: CASSGGQLGTQYF; cdr3_nt: TGTGCCAGCAGTGGGGGACAGCTAGGGACCCAGTACTTC
j_call: TRBJ1-2; d_call: TRBD1; clone_size: -; v_call: TRBV18; cdr3_length: 14; cdr3_aa: CASSPGQDIYGYTF; cdr3_nt: TGTGCCAGCTCACCCGGACAGGACATCTATGGCTACACCTTC
j_call: TRBJ2-7; d_call: TRBD1; clone_size: once; v_call: TRBV28; cdr3_length: 15; cdr3_aa: CASSLRDRDSYEQYF; cdr3_nt: TGTGCCAGCAGCCTCCGGGACAGGGATTCCTACGAGCAGTACTTC
j_call: TRBJ2-7; d_call: -; clone_size: few; v_call: TRBV28; cdr3_length: 13; cdr3_aa: CASRKTGAYEQYF; cdr3_nt: TGTGCCAGCAGAAAAACAGGCGCCTACGAGCAGTACTTC
j_call: TRBJ2-7; d_call: -; clone_size: few; v_call: TRBV18; cdr3_length: 15; cdr3_aa: CASSLLAGGLYEQYF; cdr3_nt: TGTGCCAGCTCGCTGCTAGCTGGGGGGCTCTACGAGCAGTACTTC
j_call: TRBJ1-1; d_call: -; clone_size: -; v_call: TRBV11-2; cdr3_length: 15; cdr3_aa: CASSFQGQSNTEAFF; cdr3_nt: TGTGCCAGCAGCTTTCAAGGACAGTCGAACACTGAAGCTTTCTTT
j_call: TRBJ2-6; d_call: -; clone_size: -; v_call: TRBV7-2; cdr3_length: 16; cdr3_aa: CASSPTGFSGANVLTF; cdr3_nt: TGTGCCAGCAGCCCTACGGGGTTCTCTGGGGCCAACGTCCTGACTTTC
j_call: TRBJ1-5; d_call: -; clone_size: -; v_call: TRBV14; cdr3_length: 13; cdr3_aa: CASSQYSGQPQHF; cdr3_nt: TGTGCCAGCAGCCAATATTCTGGACAGCCCCAGCATTTT
j_call: TRBJ2-1; d_call: TRBD2; clone_size: -; v_call: TRBV10-3; cdr3_length: 17; cdr3_aa: CAISESKREFLRSEQFF; cdr3_nt: TGTGCCATCAGTGAGTCGAAGCGGGAGTTCCTAAGGAGTGAGCAGTTCTTC
j_call: TRBJ1-2; d_call: -; clone_size: -; v_call: TRBV28; cdr3_length: 10; cdr3_aa: CASGYNGYTF; cdr3_nt: TGTGCCAGCGGGTATAACGGCTACACCTTC
j_call: TRBJ1-2; d_call: TRBD1; clone_size: -; v_call: TRBV5-4; cdr3_length: 13; cdr3_aa: CASNRQGVYGYTF; cdr3_nt: TGTGCCAGCAACCGGCAGGGGGTTTATGGCTACACCTTC
j_call: TRBJ2-7; d_call: -; clone_size: -; v_call: TRBV7-9; cdr3_length: 18; cdr3_aa: CASSSHSPDKEEFYEQYF; cdr3_nt: TGTGCCAGCAGCTCCCACTCTCCGGACAAAGAGGAGTTCTACGAGCAGTACTTC
j_call: TRBJ2-2; d_call: TRBD1; clone_size: once; v_call: TRBV19; cdr3_length: 15; cdr3_aa: CASSRQGALVGELFF; cdr3_nt: TGTGCCAGTAGCCGACAGGGGGCACTGGTCGGGGAGCTGTTTTTT
j_call: TRBJ1-2; d_call: TRBD1; clone_size: -; v_call: TRBV25-1; cdr3_length: 14; cdr3_aa: CASSESGTGYGYTF; cdr3_nt: TGTGCCAGCAGTGAATCCGGGACAGGCTATGGCTACACCTTC
j_call: TRBJ2-7; d_call: TRBD2; clone_size: -; v_call: TRBV5-1; cdr3_length: 16; cdr3_aa: CASSPTGLGFVYEQYF; cdr3_nt: TGCGCCAGCAGCCCAACGGGACTAGGGTTTGTCTACGAGCAGTACTTC
j_call: TRBJ2-5; d_call: TRBD1; clone_size: once; v_call: TRBV7-9; cdr3_length: 16; cdr3_aa: CASSHRDRGPQETQYF; cdr3_nt: TGTGCCAGCAGCCATCGGGACAGGGGGCCCCAAGAGACCCAGTACTTC
j_call: TRBJ1-2; d_call: -; clone_size: -; v_call: TRBV5-1; cdr3_length: 15; cdr3_aa: CASSPGPGSRDGYTF; cdr3_nt: TGCGCCAGCAGCCCAGGACCAGGGAGTCGGGATGGCTACACCTTC
j_call: TRBJ2-5; d_call: -; clone_size: -; v_call: TRBV29-1; cdr3_length: 14; cdr3_aa: CSVSPSGIQETQYF; cdr3_nt: TGCAGCGTCTCACCCTCGGGGATCCAAGAGACCCAGTACTTC
j_call: TRBJ2-1; d_call: -; clone_size: -; v_call: TRBV11-3; cdr3_length: 18; cdr3_aa: CASSLRPRGVGSYNEQFF; cdr3_nt: TGTGCCAGCAGCTTACGTCCCCGGGGAGTCGGCTCCTACAATGAGCAGTTCTTC
j_call: TRBJ1-4; d_call: -; clone_size: -; v_call: TRBV5-1; cdr3_length: 16; cdr3_aa: CASSSASGALNEKLFF; cdr3_nt: TGCGCCAGCAGCTCAGCGTCGGGGGCCCTGAATGAAAAACTGTTTTTT
j_call: TRBJ2-3; d_call: -; clone_size: -; v_call: TRBV11-3; cdr3_length: 15; cdr3_aa: CASSLNGVSTDTQYF; cdr3_nt: TGTGCCAGCAGCTTAAATGGGGTGAGCACAGATACGCAGTATTTT
j_call: TRBJ2-7; d_call: -; clone_size: -; v_call: TRBV14; cdr3_length: 14; cdr3_aa: CASSQGPGAYEQYF; cdr3_nt: TGTGCCAGCAGCCAAGGGCCGGGAGCCTACGAGCAGTACTTC
j_call: TRBJ1-2; d_call: -; clone_size: -; v_call: TRBV14; cdr3_length: 13; cdr3_aa: CASSQGGTYGYTF; cdr3_nt: TGTGCCAGCAGCCAAGGGGGTACCTATGGCTACACCTTC
j_call: TRBJ2-2; d_call: -; clone_size: -; v_call: TRBV5-1; cdr3_length: 15; cdr3_aa: CASSLQQGGTGELFF; cdr3_nt: TGCGCCAGCAGCTTGCAACAGGGTGGCACCGGGGAGCTGTTTTTT
j_call: TRBJ1-3; d_call: -; clone_size: -; v_call: TRBV7-9; cdr3_length: 14; cdr3_aa: CASSYTGTGNTIYF; cdr3_nt: TGTGCCAGCAGCTACACAGGGACTGGAAACACCATATATTTT
j_call: TRBJ2-5; d_call: -; clone_size: -; v_call: TRBV6-6; cdr3_length: 15; cdr3_aa: CASSYNPGLQETQYF; cdr3_nt: TGTGCCAGCAGTTACAACCCCGGACTACAAGAGACCCAGTACTTC
j_call: TRBJ1-4; d_call: -; clone_size: -; v_call: TRBV5-5; cdr3_length: 16; cdr3_aa: CASSLDPGGSREKLFF; cdr3_nt: TGTGCCAGCAGCCTGGACCCGGGGGGGAGCAGGGAAAAACTGTTTTTT
j_call: TRBJ2-5; d_call: TRBD2; clone_size: -; v_call: TRBV27; cdr3_length: 15; cdr3_aa: CASSFLAGRRETQYF; cdr3_nt: TGTGCCAGCAGTTTCCTAGCGGGGAGACGAGAGACCCAGTACTTC
j_call: TRBJ1-4; d_call: TRBD1; clone_size: few; v_call: TRBV9; cdr3_length: 13; cdr3_aa: CASSGGQGEKLFF; cdr3_nt: TGTGCCAGCAGCGGGGGACAGGGTGAAAAACTGTTTTTT
j_call: TRBJ2-1; d_call: TRBD2; clone_size: -; v_call: TRBV29-1; cdr3_length: 15; cdr3_aa: CSVGVGGGRRNEQFF; cdr3_nt: TGCAGCGTTGGGGTAGGCGGCGGGAGGAGAAATGAGCAGTTCTTC
j_call: TRBJ1-4; d_call: TRBD1; clone_size: -; v_call: TRBV2; cdr3_length: 14; cdr3_aa: CASRTDRGGEKLFF; cdr3_nt: TGTGCCAGCCGAACCGACAGGGGAGGTGAAAAACTGTTTTTT
j_call: TRBJ2-3; d_call: TRBD2; clone_size: -; v_call: TRBV6-5; cdr3_length: 15; cdr3_aa: CASSYYAGEADTQYF; cdr3_nt: TGTGCCAGCAGTTACTATGCGGGAGAGGCAGATACGCAGTATTTT
j_call: TRBJ1-5; d_call: -; clone_size: -; v_call: TRBV28; cdr3_length: 16; cdr3_aa: CASTQSGGLSNQPQHF; cdr3_nt: TGTGCCAGCACCCAGAGCGGGGGGCTTAGCAATCAGCCCCAGCATTTT
j_call: TRBJ2-1; d_call: TRBD2; clone_size: -; v_call: TRBV7-8; cdr3_length: 16; cdr3_aa: CASSLVVAGGYNEQFF; cdr3_nt: TGTGCCAGCAGCTTAGTGGTAGCGGGAGGGTACAATGAGCAGTTCTTC
j_call: TRBJ2-5; d_call: -; clone_size: -; v_call: TRBV5-1; cdr3_length: 13; cdr3_aa: CASTRDFQETQYF; cdr3_nt: TGCGCCAGCACCCGGGACTTTCAAGAGACCCAGTACTTC
j_call: TRBJ2-1; d_call: -; clone_size: -; v_call: TRBV18; cdr3_length: 15; cdr3_aa: CASSRGEGAYNEQFF; cdr3_nt: TGTGCCAGCTCACGGGGGGAGGGGGCCTACAATGAGCAGTTCTTC
j_call: TRBJ2-2; d_call: -; clone_size: -; v_call: TRBV9; cdr3_length: 16; cdr3_aa: CASSVVGSANTGELFF; cdr3_nt: TGTGCCAGTAGCGTAGTTGGCAGCGCGAACACCGGGGAGCTGTTTTTT
j_call: TRBJ1-2; d_call: -; clone_size: -; v_call: TRBV27; cdr3_length: 13; cdr3_aa: CASSPLGGYGYTF; cdr3_nt: TGTGCCAGCAGTCCCCTGGGGGGGTATGGCTACACCTTC
j_call: TRBJ2-1; d_call: TRBD2; clone_size: -; v_call: TRBV7-2; cdr3_length: 15; cdr3_aa: CASSLGTSGRNEQFF; cdr3_nt: TGTGCCAGCAGCTTAGGGACTAGCGGGCGGAATGAGCAGTTCTTC
j_call: TRBJ1-2; d_call: TRBD1; clone_size: -; v_call: TRBV19; cdr3_length: 12; cdr3_aa: CASRDRQGGYTF; cdr3_nt: TGTGCCAGTAGAGACCGACAGGGAGGCTACACCTTC
j_call: TRBJ1-4; d_call: -; clone_size: -; v_call: TRBV4-2; cdr3_length: 15; cdr3_aa: CASSQPPGPNEKLFF; cdr3_nt: TGTGCCAGCAGCCAACCGCCCGGGCCCAATGAAAAACTGTTTTTT
j_call: TRBJ1-4; d_call: -; clone_size: -; v_call: TRBV7-9; cdr3_length: 16; cdr3_aa: CASSWAGGAANEKLFF; cdr3_nt: TGTGCCAGCAGCTGGGCGGGAGGGGCGGCTAATGAAAAACTGTTTTTT
j_call: TRBJ2-3; d_call: TRBD2; clone_size: -; v_call: TRBV4-1; cdr3_length: 19; cdr3_aa: CASSLTTSGRAFGTDTQYF; cdr3_nt: TGCGCCAGCAGCCTTACGACTAGCGGGAGGGCCTTTGGAACAGATACGCAGTATTTT
j_call: TRBJ1-2; d_call: TRBD1; clone_size: -; v_call: TRBV28; cdr3_length: 13; cdr3_aa: CASSFATGRGYTF; cdr3_nt: TGTGCCAGCAGTTTTGCGACAGGGCGGGGCTACACCTTC
j_call: TRBJ2-2; d_call: TRBD2; clone_size: -; v_call: TRBV10-1; cdr3_length: 14; cdr3_aa: CASRAGADTGELFF; cdr3_nt: TGCGCCAGCAGGGCGGGAGCGGACACCGGGGAGCTGTTTTTT
j_call: TRBJ2-5; d_call: -; clone_size: -; v_call: TRBV5-1; cdr3_length: 16; cdr3_aa: CASSLTGLNPQETQYF; cdr3_nt: TGCGCCAGCAGCTTGACGGGACTCAACCCTCAAGAGACCCAGTACTTC
j_call: TRBJ2-7; d_call: -; clone_size: -; v_call: TRBV5-4; cdr3_length: 15; cdr3_aa: CASSAGPLHNYEQYF; cdr3_nt: TGTGCCAGCAGCGCCGGGCCGCTCCATAACTACGAGCAGTACTTC
j_call: TRBJ1-6; d_call: -; clone_size: -; v_call: TRBV6-1; cdr3_length: 14; cdr3_aa: CASRPGRNNSPLHF; cdr3_nt: TGTGCCAGCAGGCCGGGACGGAATAATTCACCCCTCCACTTT